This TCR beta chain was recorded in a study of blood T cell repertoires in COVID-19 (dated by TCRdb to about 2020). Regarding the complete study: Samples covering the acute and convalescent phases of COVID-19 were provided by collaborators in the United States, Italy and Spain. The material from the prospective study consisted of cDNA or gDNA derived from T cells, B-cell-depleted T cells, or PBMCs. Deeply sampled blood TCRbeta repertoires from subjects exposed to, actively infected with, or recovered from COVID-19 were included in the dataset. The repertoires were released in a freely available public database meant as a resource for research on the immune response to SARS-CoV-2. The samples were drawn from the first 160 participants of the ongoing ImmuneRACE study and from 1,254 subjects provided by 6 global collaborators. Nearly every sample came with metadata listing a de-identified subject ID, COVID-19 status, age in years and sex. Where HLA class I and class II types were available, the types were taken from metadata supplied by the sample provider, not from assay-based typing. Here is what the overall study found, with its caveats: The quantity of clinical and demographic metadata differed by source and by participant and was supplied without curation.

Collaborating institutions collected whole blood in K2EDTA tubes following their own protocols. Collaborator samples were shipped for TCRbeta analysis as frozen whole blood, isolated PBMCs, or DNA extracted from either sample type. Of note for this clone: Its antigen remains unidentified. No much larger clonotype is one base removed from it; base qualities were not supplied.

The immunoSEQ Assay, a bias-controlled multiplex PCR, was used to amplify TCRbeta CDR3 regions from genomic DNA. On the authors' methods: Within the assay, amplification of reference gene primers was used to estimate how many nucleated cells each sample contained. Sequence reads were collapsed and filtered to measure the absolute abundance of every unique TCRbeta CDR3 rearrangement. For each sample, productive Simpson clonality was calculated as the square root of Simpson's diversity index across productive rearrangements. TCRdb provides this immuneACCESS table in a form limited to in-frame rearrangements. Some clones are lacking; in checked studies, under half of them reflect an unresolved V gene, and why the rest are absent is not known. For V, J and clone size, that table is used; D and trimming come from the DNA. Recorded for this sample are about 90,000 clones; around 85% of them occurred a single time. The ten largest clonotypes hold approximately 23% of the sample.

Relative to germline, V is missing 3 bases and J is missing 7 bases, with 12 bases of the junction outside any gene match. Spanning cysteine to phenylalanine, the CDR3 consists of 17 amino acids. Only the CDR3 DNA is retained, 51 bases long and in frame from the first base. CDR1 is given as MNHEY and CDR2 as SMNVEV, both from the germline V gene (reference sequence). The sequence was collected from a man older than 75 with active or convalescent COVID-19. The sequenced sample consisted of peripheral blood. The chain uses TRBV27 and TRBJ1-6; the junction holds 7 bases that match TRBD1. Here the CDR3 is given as CASSLNGGRGVNSPLHF. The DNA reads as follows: TGTGCCAGCAGTTTGAACGGGGGCAGGGGGGTAAATTCACCCCTCCACTTT.